This TCR beta chain emerged from a study of blood T cell repertoires in COVID-19. The authors' processing: Amplification of reference gene primers provided the estimated nucleated cell counts. Only in-frame clones appear in the TCRdb table, and some are missing; sequencing was by immunoSEQ multiplex PCR. V, J and clone size were drawn from that table, and D and trimming were deduced from the DNA. The table lists 150,000 to 180,000 clones, about 85% of them singletons. Trimming left V 2 bases short and J 3 bases short, with 4 bases between. Per the germline V gene, CDR1 is LNHDA and CDR2 is SQIVND (reference sequence). This CDR3 is 13 amino acids long.

The sequence derives from a man in his sixties with COVID-19, enrolled during active disease. The V and J genes are TRBV19 and TRBJ1-4; D call uncertain. The specimen was peripheral blood. DNA for the CDR3: TGTGCCAGTAGTATATCTCCTAATGAAAAACTGTTTTTT. As protein: CASSISPNEKLFF.